One and the same sample provided the 22 T cell receptor beta chains below, sequenced in a study of blood T cell repertoires in COVID-19 (dated by TCRdb to 2019 to 2021). Receptor amplification or capture employed the immunoSEQ multiplex PCR assay. The table comes from immuneACCESS by way of TCRdb, which keeps in-frame sequences with V and J called. Part of the clones is missing from these tables; in studies checked, under half for an unresolved V gene and the rest for unknown reasons. Across this sample there are approximately 70,000 clones, with approximately 90% seen only once. The top ten clones comprise around 6.7% of the sample. The specimen was peripheral blood. The source is a woman older than 75 with active COVID-19.

The chain links TRBV5-5 to TRBJ2-6; D is unresolved. This CDR3 region has 15 residues. The germline V and J ends were trimmed by 2 bases and 0 bases, with 6 bases remaining between them. The germline gives CDR1 SGHKS, CDR2 YYEKEE (reference sequence). CDR3 sequence (DNA): TGTGCCAGCAGCTTTAGCCCCTCTGGGGCCAACGTCCTGACTTTC. This translates into CASSFSPSGANVLTF.

The chain links TRBV6-2 or TRBV6-3 to TRBJ2-7, with 8 bases identical to TRBD1. The germline V gene has CDR1 MNHEY and CDR2 SVGEGT. V trimming: 6 bases; J trimming: 1 base; junction bases outside the gene matches: 5. The CDR3 loop spans 14 amino acids. The CDR3 sequence: CASSPRQGSYEQYF. DNA for the CDR3: TGTGCCAGCAGCCCTAGACAGGGGTCCTACGAGCAGTACTTC.

The rearrangement uses TRBV7-8 and TRBJ2-2; D ambiguous. The V end lost 0 bases, the J end lost 8 bases, and 13 bases lay between the germline ends. The CDR3 contains 15 residues. Per the germline V gene, CDR1 is SGHVS and CDR2 is FQNEAQ. Here the CDR3 reads CASSLAGTLGGELFF. CDR3 DNA: TGTGCCAGCAGCTTAGCAGGAACTCTAGGAGGGGAGCTGTTTTTT.

The V and J genes are TRBV6-5 and TRBJ2-2; D is perhaps TRBD1 (6 bases). The V gene lost 6 bases and the J gene lost 7 bases, with 18 bases spanning the gap. The CDR3 covers 15 residues. Germline CDR1 and CDR2: MNHEY and SVGAGI. The CDR3 DNA sequence: TGTGCCAGCAGGGGTCGCAGGGGCGCGGACGGGGAGCTGTTTTTT. Translating it yields CASRGRRGADGELFF.

V usage is TRBV7-9 and J usage is TRBJ2-1; 10 bases match TRBD2. This CDR3 contains 14 residues. Germline CDR1 and CDR2: SEHNR and FQNEAQ (reference sequence). V shed 6 bases and J 8 bases; nucleotides not matched to a gene: 7. For the CDR3, the DNA is TGTGCCAGCAGGTCTAGCGGGAGTATCGATGAGCAGTTCTTC. It codes for CASRSSGSIDEQFF.

The chain links TRBV15 to TRBJ2-5; 9 nucleotides line up with TRBD2. The CDR3 spans 16 residues. Germline V lookup: CDR1 LNHNV, CDR2 YYDKDF (reference sequence). V lost 1 base and J lost 5; bases outside the gene matches: 8. The CDR3 region has the DNA TGTGCCACCAGCAGAGGAGGCGGGAGGGCCTCGGAGACCCAGTACTTC. Protein: CATSRGGGRASETQYF.

This clone came up once. This chain joins TRBV18 and TRBJ1-4, with 7 bases lining up with TRBD1. This CDR3 comprises 14 residues. Trimming cost V 3 bases and J 7 bases; bases outside gene matches: 5. Looked up from germline, CDR1 is KGHSH and CDR2 is LQKENI. The CDR3 DNA is TGTGCCAGCTCACCCCCGACAGGGAGTGAAAAACTGTTTTTT. This encodes CASSPPTGSEKLFF.

The J gene is TRBJ1-1, the V gene TRBV2; unclear D gene. From germline, CDR1 is SNHLY and CDR2 FYNNEI. This CDR3 spans 13 amino acids. The V gene lost 6 bases and the J gene lost 1 base, with 9 bases spanning the gap. The CDR3 DNA reads TGTGCCAGCAGCGGGGAACAGAACACTGAAGCTTTCTTT. Translated, it gives CASSGEQNTEAFF.

This chain connects TRBV27 to TRBJ1-1, with TRBD1 identical over 7 bases. This CDR3 contains 13 residues. Per germline, CDR1 MNHEY and CDR2 SMNVEV (reference sequence). J was trimmed by 5 bases and V by 7 bases; bases with no gene match: 7. The CDR3 nucleotides read TGTGCCAGCACTAGACAGGGCGGAACTGAAGCTTTCTTT. Translated: CASTRQGGTEAFF.

CDR3 coding DNA: TGTGCCAGCAGGGGACAGGTCGAAGAGACCCAGTACTTC. Protein sequence: CASRGQVEETQYF. V gene TRBV11-3 combines with J gene TRBJ2-5; TRBD1 matches at 8 bases. Per the germline V gene, CDR1 is SGHNT and CDR2 is YENEEA. The CDR3 runs 13 residues. The trim removed 6 bases at V and 3 bases at J, leaving 3 bases unmatched.

The sample holds one count of this clone. The rearrangement joins TRBV19 to TRBJ2-1; D gene ambiguous. The ends were cut back, 3 bases at V and 8 bases at J, with 5 bases in the middle. Germline V CDR1 and CDR2: LNHDA, SQIVND (reference sequence). The CDR3 contains 11 residues. The CDR3 loop is CASSINDEQFF. In DNA, the CDR3 is TGTGCCAGTAGTATTAATGATGAGCAGTTCTTC.

This chain joins TRBV7-2 and TRBJ2-7; D might be TRBD1 (6 bases). V shed 8 bases and J shed 12 bases, with 20 bases lying between them. Germline V gene data show CDR1 as SGHTA and CDR2 as FQGNSA. The CDR3 has 12 residues. The CDR3 DNA sequence: TGTGCCAGCTCTCTAAGGGAAGGACAGCCGTACTTC. It codes for CASSLREGQPYF.

The chain has TRBV3-1 (or the pseudogene TRBV3-2) and TRBJ1-5; a possible D gene is TRBD1 (5 bases). Per the germline V gene, CDR1 is LGHDT and CDR2 is YNNKEL (reference sequence). The CDR3 covers 15 residues. Deletions cut 0 bases from V and 4 bases from J, with 10 bases between. CDR3 coding DNA: TGTGCCAGCAGCCAAGACAGGGATCCTAATCAGCCCCAGCATTTT. Protein product: CASSQDRDPNQPQHF.

The V call is TRBV6-2 or TRBV6-3, the J call TRBJ2-5, with 11 bases lining up with TRBD2. Germline V CDR1 and CDR2: MNHEY, SVGEGT. V gave up 4 bases and J gave up 5 bases; unmatched junction bases: 9. The CDR3 has 16 amino acids. The CDR3 DNA reads TGTGCCAGCAGTTCGACTAGCGGGAACAAAGTGGAGACCCAGTACTTC. Its protein is CASSSTSGNKVETQYF.

The chain is built from TRBV6-2 or TRBV6-3 and TRBJ2-3; D ambiguous. Trimming cost V 5 bases and J 1 base, with 13 bases left between them. The CDR3 is 15 amino acids. Per germline, CDR1 MNHEY and CDR2 SVGEGT. The CDR3 nucleotides are TGTGCCAGCAGTCGGGTCCCAGTCGGCACAGATACGCAGTATTTT. It is translated as CASSRVPVGTDTQYF.

A few counts support this clone. This chain uses TRBV27 with TRBJ2-1; the D gene is possibly TRBD1 (6 bases). This CDR3 contains 15 residues. V shed 6 bases and J shed 4 bases, with 16 bases lying between them. Germline values: CDR1 MNHEY, CDR2 SMNVEV (reference sequence). The CDR3 DNA follows: TGTGCCAGCAGAGGGCACCCAGGGGCGTACAATGAGCAGTTCTTC. As protein: CASRGHPGAYNEQFF.

This clone was counted a single time. The chain has TRBV30 and TRBJ2-7; D is unresolved. Trimming removed 2 bases at V and 0 bases at J, with 5 bases between. Germline lookup yields CDR1 GTSNPN and CDR2 SVGIG (reference sequence). There are 12 residues in the CDR3. The CDR3, as DNA: TGTGCCTGGAGTCGCGGCTCCTACGAGCAGTACTTC. It specifies CAWSRGSYEQYF.

The J gene is TRBJ2-7, the V gene TRBV7-2; maybe TRBD1 (6 bases). The V and J ends lost 3 bases and 1 base respectively, with 7 bases between them. Germline CDR1 SGHTA, CDR2 FQGNSA. The CDR3 loop spans 13 amino acids. CDR3 in amino acids: CASSFTGSYEQYF. The CDR3, as DNA: TGTGCCAGCAGCTTCACAGGGTCCTACGAGCAGTACTTC.

The chain links TRBV28 to TRBJ1-5; no clear D gene. The CDR3 consists of 15 residues. CDR1 is MDHEN, CDR2 SYDVKM, per germline. Deletions cut 5 bases from V and 3 bases from J, with 14 bases between. In DNA form, the CDR3 reads TGTGCCAGCAGTCTCACTCAGGTATCCAATCAGCCCCAGCATTTT. Its protein product is CASSLTQVSNQPQHF.

The rearrangement links TRBV20-1 to TRBJ2-7, with 13 bases matching TRBD2. Germline loops: CDR1 DFQATT, CDR2 SNEGSKA (reference sequence). V shed 5 bases, J shed 5 bases, and the junction held 12 bases outside the gene matches. The CDR3 consists of 16 residues. The CDR3: CSARARTSGSTHEQYF. The CDR3 bases are TGCAGTGCTCGTGCCCGGACTAGCGGGAGTACCCACGAGCAGTACTTC.

The table lists this clone with a count of one. This chain joins TRBV19 and TRBJ1-6; the match to TRBD1 covers 9 bases. The CDR3 loop spans 12 amino acids. With V trimmed by 6 bases and J by 15 bases, 6 bases remained unmatched. The germline gives CDR1 LNHDA, CDR2 SQIVND (reference sequence). CDR3 sequence reads: CASRTGGQNLHF. The CDR3 bases are TGTGCCAGTAGGACAGGGGGACAGAACCTCCACTTT.

The J gene is TRBJ2-7, the V gene TRBV5-4, with unresolved D. Germline V CDR1 and CDR2: SGHNT, YYREEE (reference sequence). The CDR3 loop spans 15 amino acids. V lost 0 bases, J lost 0 bases, and 10 bases lay in between. CDR3 residues: CASSLDQVNSYEQYF. As DNA, the CDR3 is TGTGCCAGCAGCTTGGACCAGGTGAACTCCTACGAGCAGTACTTC.